This passage covers 14 T cell receptor beta chains from one sample sequenced in a study of graft-versus-host responses after intestinal transplantation. Irradiated, violet-dye-labeled stimulators (about 200,000) were plated alongside about 200,000 CFSE-labeled responders. Using immunoSEQ multiplex PCR, the repertoire was profiled, and TCRdb retains in-frame clones only, with some absent. The sample shows approximately 23,000 clones, over 35% of them seen only once. The sample in question was alloreactive CD8+ T cells from a mixed lymphocyte reaction culture, obtained before transplantation. The sample's subset: CFSE-low proliferating T cells sorted from approximately 6-day pre-transplant mixed lymphocyte reaction (GvH or HvG direction). The receptors were gathered from a human patient who was an organ donor for intestinal transplantation.

This sequence joins TRBV4-1 and TRBJ2-7; 12 nucleotides align to TRBD2. The CDR3 loop spans 15 amino acids. CDR1 and CDR2 from the germline V gene are MGHRA and YSYEKL. V gave up 4 bases and J gave up 2 bases; unmatched junction bases: 3. For the CDR3, the DNA is TGCGCCAGCAGCCCGACTAGCGGGAGTCCCTACGAGCAGTACTTC. It translates to CASSPTSGSPYEQYF.

This sequence joins TRBV29-1 and TRBJ2-3; TRBD2 agrees at 11 bases. The germline gives CDR1 SQVTM, CDR2 ANQGSEA. This CDR3 is built from 15 residues. J gave up 2 bases and V 6 bases, and 7 bases lay outside the gene matches. Here the CDR3 reads CSVTGTSGPTDTQYF. As DNA, the CDR3 is TGCAGCGTAACCGGGACTAGCGGCCCCACAGATACGCAGTATTTT.

This clone appeared once. V usage is TRBV4-1 and J usage is TRBJ2-1, with 9 nucleotides matching TRBD2. Trimming at V came to 0 bases and at J to 4 bases, leaving 4 bases not matched to a gene. This CDR3 spans 16 amino acids. Germline-derived CDR1 and CDR2 are MGHRA and YSYEKL. Written as DNA, the CDR3 is TGCGCCAGCAGCCAAGATAAGCTAGCGGGGTACAATGAGCAGTTCTTC. This sequence encodes CASSQDKLAGYNEQFF.

This chain connects TRBV13 to TRBJ2-7; 7 nucleotides match TRBD2. The CDR3 is 14 amino acids. Per germline, CDR1 PRHDT and CDR2 FYEKMQ (reference sequence). V lost 0 bases, J lost 5 bases, and 4 bases stayed unmatched. CDR3 amino acids: CASSLGRELHEQYF. In nucleotides, the CDR3 is TGTGCCAGCAGCTTAGGGCGGGAGTTACACGAGCAGTACTTC.

This chain uses TRBV7-9 with TRBJ1-4; 8 nucleotides match TRBD1. J was trimmed by 14 bases and V by 3 bases; bases with no gene match: 5. CDR3 length: 12 amino acids. Per the germline V gene, CDR1 is SEHNR and CDR2 is FQNEAQ (reference sequence). Here the CDR3 DNA reads TGTGCCAGCAGCTTGGGACAGGACCCGCTGTTTTTT. Translating it yields CASSLGQDPLFF.

Written as DNA, the CDR3 is TGTGCCAGCAGTGCAGCGGAGATATACAATGAGCAGTTCTTC. Translation: CASSAAEIYNEQFF. The chain links TRBV6-4 to TRBJ2-1; tentative D call: TRBD2 (5 bases). Per the germline V gene, CDR1 is MRHNA and CDR2 is SNTAGT. V lost 4 bases and J lost 4, with 11 bases in between. This CDR3 spans 14 amino acids.

This clone has just a few counts. CDR3: CASSLRRNTGELFF. Here the CDR3 DNA reads TGTGCCAGCAGCTTGAGGCGGAACACCGGGGAGCTGTTTTTT. The chain uses TRBV7-9 and TRBJ2-2, with unresolved D. V dropped 3 bases and J dropped 1 base, with 6 bases sitting between them. The CDR3 spans 14 residues. CDR1 is SEHNR, CDR2 FQNEAQ, per germline (reference sequence).

The chain couples TRBV6-6 to TRBJ1-1; weak D call: TRBD1 (5 bases). Germline loops: CDR1 MNHNY, CDR2 SVGAGI (reference sequence). Trimming removed 8 bases from V and 6 bases from J, with 16 bases in between. CDR3 length: 13 residues. Written as DNA, the CDR3 is TGTGCCAGCCTAAAGGGCGGGGGACCTGAAGCTTTCTTT. This gives the protein CASLKGGGPEAFF.

This sequence joins TRBV5-5 and TRBJ2-5; tentatively, D is TRBD1 or TRBD2 (6 bases each). The J call may be wrong; the DNA end is better matched by TRBJ2-7. There are 13 residues in the CDR3. Germline V gene lookup returns CDR1 SGHKS and CDR2 YYEKEE (reference sequence). CDR3 amino acids: CASSRPGGDEQYF. In DNA form, the CDR3 reads TGTGCCAGCAGCCGGCCCGGGGGCGACGAGCAGTACTTC.

There are a few counts of this clone. The V and J genes are TRBV4-2 and TRBJ1-1; no firm D call. Germline assignment: CDR1 LGHNA and CDR2 YNFKEQ. Trimming removed 1 base from V and 2 bases from J, with 5 bases in between. There are 13 residues in the CDR3. The CDR3 sequence is CASSQVGNTEAFF. DNA for the CDR3: TGTGCCAGCAGCCAAGTTGGCAACACTGAAGCTTTCTTT.

The chain is built from TRBV7-2 and TRBJ2-7; TRBD2 matches 7 bases. V lost 0 bases, J lost 4 bases, and 3 bases stayed unmatched. The CDR3 covers 14 residues. Germline CDR1 is SGHTA and CDR2 is FQGNSA. CDR3 amino acids: CASSLAAGQYEQYF. Here the CDR3 DNA reads TGTGCCAGCAGCTTAGCAGCGGGGCAGTACGAGCAGTACTTC.

The rearrangement joins TRBV11-2 to TRBJ1-6; D gene ambiguous. The CDR3 has 16 residues. Deletions cut 5 bases from V and 0 bases from J, with 11 bases between. Germline V gene data show CDR1 as SGHAT and CDR2 as FQNNGV. The CDR3 is CASSPQPGSYNSPLHF. The CDR3 bases are TGTGCCAGCAGCCCACAGCCGGGCTCCTATAATTCACCCCTCCACTTT.

The chain recombines TRBV29-1 with TRBJ2-7, with 8 bases fitting TRBD2. CDR1 is SQVTM, CDR2 ANQGSEA, per germline. The V segment lost 7 bases and the J segment 3 bases; nucleotides outside the gene matches: 5. The CDR3 has 12 amino acids. The DNA for the CDR3 is TGCAGCGCGGGGGGGGACGGCTACGAGCAGTACTTC. The encoded protein is CSAGGDGYEQYF.

The rearrangement joins TRBV4-2 to TRBJ1-6, with no clear D. The CDR3 runs 17 residues. Germline CDR1 reads LGHNA; CDR2 reads YNFKEQ. V dropped 0 bases and J dropped 6 bases, with 15 bases sitting between them. The CDR3 DNA reads TGTGCCAGCAGCCAAGATCCCCGGGCGGGCTCTAATTCACCCCTCCACTTT. Translation: CASSQDPRAGSNSPLHF.